This note documents a single T cell receptor beta chain sequence. The antigen is unknown. The sample is drawn from a study of cytomegalovirus exposure and HLA in healthy donors. Overall study findings and caveats: Being productive about 87% or about 30% of the time was typical of most TCR beta V segments in an earlier analysis. Highest at DRB1 and lowest at HLA-C, TCR association rates differed among HLA loci in a later analysis.

Germline values: CDR1 LGHNA, CDR2 YSLEER. The CDR3 has 17 amino acids. The J segment lost 7 bases and the V segment lost 1 base, leaving 15 bases of the junction unmatched. Vbeta (60) and Jbeta (13) primers were used in the PCR. Some clones are missing from TCRdb's copy, which holds only in-frame ones; the method was immunoSEQ multiplex PCR. Of 120,000 or so clones in the sample, 80% were seen once. The sequence was obtained from a male donor in good health and CMV-seronegative. Sequencing was carried out using PBMCs. The rearrangement joins TRBV4-3 to TRBJ2-7; 8 bases are shared with TRBD1. The CDR3 region is CASSQASAGGLFYEQYF. Written as DNA, the CDR3 is TGCGCCAGCAGCCAAGCGTCAGCAGGGGGCCTGTTCTATGAGCAGTACTTC.